The 7 T cell receptor beta chains given below trace back to one sample, sequenced in a study of blood T cell repertoires in COVID-19. The method was immunoSEQ multiplex PCR; TCRdb's version includes in-frame clones alone and lacks a portion of them. Here the sample spans around 30,000 clones, roughly three quarters being singletons. The sequenced sample was peripheral blood. The receptors were gathered from a woman aged 70-85 years with acute or convalescent COVID-19.

The chain employs TRBV10-3 and TRBJ2-1; no clear D gene. The CDR3 is made up of 13 amino acids. The V end lost 2 bases, the J end lost 3 bases, and 5 bases lay between the germline ends. The germline gives CDR1 ENHRY, CDR2 SYGVKD. Here the CDR3 reads CAISERGYNEQFF. In DNA, the CDR3 is TGTGCCATCAGTGAGAGAGGCTACAATGAGCAGTTCTTC.

This chain connects TRBV5-1 to TRBJ1-1, with D tentatively TRBD1 (5 bases). This CDR3 region has 14 residues. CDR1 and CDR2 (germline): SGHRS, YFSETQ. V shed 2 bases and J shed 0 bases, with 8 bases lying between them. Here the CDR3 reads CASSFAGVNTEAFF. For the CDR3, the DNA is TGCGCCAGCAGCTTCGCGGGGGTGAACACTGAAGCTTTCTTT.

This sequence joins TRBV6-5 and TRBJ1-1; 8 bases are a match to TRBD1. The CDR3 totals 14 residues. CDR1 is MNHEY and CDR2 is SVGAGI in the germline V gene. V shed 7 bases and J 3 bases; nucleotides not matched to a gene: 7. CDR3 sequence: CASTTTGVDTEAFF. The CDR3 region has the DNA TGTGCCAGCACCACGACAGGGGTCGACACTGAAGCTTTCTTT.

The chain links TRBV5-5 to TRBJ1-2; TRBD1 is a possible D gene (5 bases). Germline V gene data show CDR1 as SGHKS and CDR2 as YYEKEE (reference sequence). The CDR3 runs 15 residues. The V gene lost 4 bases and the J gene lost 4 bases, with 17 bases spanning the gap. This chain's CDR3 is CASSPGGVGRYGYTF. Written as DNA, the CDR3 is TGTGCCAGCAGCCCGGGAGGGGTTGGCCGCTATGGCTACACCTTC. Full variable domain (outside the CDR3, taken from reference TRBV5-5 and TRBJ1-2): DAGVTQSPTHLIKTRGQQVTLRCSPISGHKSVSWYQQVLGQGPQFIFQYYEKEERGRGNFPDRFSARQFPNYSSELNVNALLLGDSALYLCASSPGGVGRYGYTFGSGTRLTVV.

This clone appeared a single time. The chain couples TRBV7-8 to TRBJ2-1, with 12 bases fitting TRBD2. Germline CDR1 and CDR2: SGHVS and FQNEAQ. Trimming at V came to 6 bases and at J to 8 bases, leaving 2 bases not matched to a gene. The CDR3 has 13 residues. CDR3 sequence reads: CASRLAGGYEQFF. The CDR3 DNA reads as TGTGCCAGCAGACTAGCGGGAGGCTATGAGCAGTTCTTC.

The rearrangement uses TRBV27 and TRBJ1-4; tentative D call: TRBD1 (5 bases). The CDR3 contains 14 residues. Trimming took off 3 bases at V and 7 bases at J, with 12 bases between the two ends. Germline values: CDR1 MNHEY, CDR2 SMNVEV (reference sequence). The CDR3 DNA is TGTGCCAGCAGTTTTCAGGGTAGTTTTGAAAAACTGTTTTTT. Translated: CASSFQGSFEKLFF.

The CDR3 loop is CASQTSGRWGNEQFF. CDR3 DNA sequence: TGTGCCAGTCAGACTAGCGGGAGGTGGGGCAATGAGCAGTTCTTC. The gene calls are TRBV19 and TRBJ2-1; TRBD2 agrees at 13 bases. Germline V lookup: CDR1 LNHDA, CDR2 SQIVND (reference sequence). The CDR3 runs 15 residues. The ends lost 8 bases at V and 6 bases at J; junction bases unmatched: 7.